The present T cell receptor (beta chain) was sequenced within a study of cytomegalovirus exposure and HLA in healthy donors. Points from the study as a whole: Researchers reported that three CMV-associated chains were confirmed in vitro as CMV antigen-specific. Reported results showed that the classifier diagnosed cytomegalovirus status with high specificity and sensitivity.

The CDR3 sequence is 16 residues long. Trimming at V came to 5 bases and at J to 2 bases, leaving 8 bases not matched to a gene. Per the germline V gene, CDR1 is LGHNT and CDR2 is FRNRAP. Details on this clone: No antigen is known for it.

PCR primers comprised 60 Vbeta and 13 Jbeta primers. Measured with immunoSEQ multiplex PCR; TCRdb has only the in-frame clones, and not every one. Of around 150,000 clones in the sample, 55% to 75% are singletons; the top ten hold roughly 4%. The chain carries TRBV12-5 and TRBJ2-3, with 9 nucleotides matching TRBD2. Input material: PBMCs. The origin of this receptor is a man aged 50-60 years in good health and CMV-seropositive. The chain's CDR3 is CASGPGLAYNTDTQYF. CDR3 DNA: TGTGCTAGTGGTCCCGGACTAGCGTATAACACAGATACGCAGTATTTT.